This T cell receptor beta chain was recovered during a study of blood T cell repertoires in COVID-19. Participant-given clinical history determined each cohort assignment. Some clones are missing from TCRdb's copy, which holds only in-frame ones; the method was immunoSEQ multiplex PCR. This sample yields roughly 250,000 clones, of which approximately 89% are seen a single time; around 3% belongs to the top ten. The junction had 8 bases not matched to a gene; V was cut back by 1 base and J by 7 bases. This CDR3 spans 16 amino acids. The V gene's germline CDR1 is SGHTA and CDR2 FQGNSA. This sequence originates from a woman between 35 and 50 years old who had been exposed to COVID-19. The chain carries TRBV7-2 and TRBJ1-4, with 8 bases fitting TRBD1. The sequenced sample was PBMCs or T cells enriched from blood (not recorded which). In DNA form, the CDR3 reads TGTGCCAGCAGCTTAGTCTTCGGACAGGGAAGTGAAAAACTGTTTTTT. It specifies CASSLVFGQGSEKLFF. The variable domain in full, with the rest retrieved from reference TRBV7-2 and TRBJ1-4, is GAGVSQSPSNKVTEKGKDVELRCDPISGHTALYWYRQSLGQGLEFLIYFQGNSAPDKSGLPSDRFSAERTGGSVSTLTIQRTQQEDSAVYLCASSLVFGQGSEKLFFGSGTQLSVL.